This TCR beta chain is from a study of OX40 agonist ivuxolimab in advanced cancers. Study-level background: Ivuxolimab is an agonistic anti-OX40 (CD134) antibody, and patients were treated with it. Every 2 weeks, patients got intravenous ivuxolimab at one of six dose levels (0.01-10 mg/kg). Study findings and constraints: Patients with a partial response at 0.1-3.0 mg/kg had among the lowest clonal expansion.

V lost 5 bases, J lost 0 bases, and 9 bases lay in between. The germline V gene has CDR1 MNHNY and CDR2 SVGAGI (reference sequence). This CDR3 comprises 14 residues. Profiling relied on immunoSEQ multiplex PCR, and the TCRdb table lists in-frame clones only, not all of them. The data show around 87,000 clones, 94% seen once. Of note for this clone: Antigen specificity is unknown.

The source material was CD4+ or CD8+ T cells sorted from blood, sampled in a trial of the OX40 agonist ivuxolimab. V and J are TRBV6-6 and TRBJ2-3, with unresolved D. The TCR originated in an adult with an advanced solid tumor such as melanoma, head and neck, liver or kidney cancer. The DNA of the CDR3 is TGTGCCAGCAGTCCGGTGGGGAGCACAGATACGCAGTATTTT. This codes for CASSPVGSTDTQYF.